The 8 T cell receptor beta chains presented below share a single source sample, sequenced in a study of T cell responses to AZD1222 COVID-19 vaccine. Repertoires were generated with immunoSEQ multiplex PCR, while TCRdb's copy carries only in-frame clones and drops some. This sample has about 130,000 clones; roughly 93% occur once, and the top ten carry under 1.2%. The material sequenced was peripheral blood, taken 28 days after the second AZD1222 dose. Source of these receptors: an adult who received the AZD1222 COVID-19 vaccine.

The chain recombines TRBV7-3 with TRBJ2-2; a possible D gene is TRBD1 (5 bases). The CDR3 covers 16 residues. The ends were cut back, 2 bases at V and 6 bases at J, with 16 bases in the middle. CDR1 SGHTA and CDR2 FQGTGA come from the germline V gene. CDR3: CASSLVFRVGSGELFF. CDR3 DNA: TGTGCCAGCAGCTTAGTTTTCAGGGTAGGATCCGGGGAGCTGTTTTTT.

The CDR3 loop is CASSLFKSGGNQPQHF. For the CDR3, the DNA is TGTGCCAGCAGTTTATTTAAGAGCGGGGGCAATCAGCCCCAGCATTTT. The chain is built from TRBV28 and TRBJ1-5; D is unclear. The CDR3 spans 16 residues. V shed 1 base and J shed 2 bases, with 12 bases lying between them. CDR1 and CDR2 from the germline V gene are MDHEN and SYDVKM.

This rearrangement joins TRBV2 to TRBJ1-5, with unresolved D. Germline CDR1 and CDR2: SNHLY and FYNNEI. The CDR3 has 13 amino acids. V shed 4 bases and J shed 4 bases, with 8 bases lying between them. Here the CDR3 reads CASSVIRNQPQHF. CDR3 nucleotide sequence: TGTGCCAGCAGTGTTATTCGTAATCAGCCCCAGCATTTT.

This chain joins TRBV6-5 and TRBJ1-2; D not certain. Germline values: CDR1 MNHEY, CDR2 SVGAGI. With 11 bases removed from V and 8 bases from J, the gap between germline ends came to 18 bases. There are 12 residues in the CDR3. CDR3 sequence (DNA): TGTGCCTCCTCTAAGAGCGGGGTCGGCTACACCTTC. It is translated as CASSKSGVGYTF.

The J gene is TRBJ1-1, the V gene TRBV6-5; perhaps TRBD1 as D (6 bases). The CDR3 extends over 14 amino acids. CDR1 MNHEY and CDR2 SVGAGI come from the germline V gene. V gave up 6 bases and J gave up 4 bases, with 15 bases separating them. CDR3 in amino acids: CASSTQGGSTEAFF. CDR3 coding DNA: TGTGCCAGCAGCACACAGGGCGGGAGCACTGAAGCTTTCTTT.

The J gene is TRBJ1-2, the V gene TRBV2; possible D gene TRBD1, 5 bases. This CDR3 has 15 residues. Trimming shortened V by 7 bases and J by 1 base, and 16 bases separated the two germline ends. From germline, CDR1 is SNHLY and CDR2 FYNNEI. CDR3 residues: CASKPDGALNYGYTF. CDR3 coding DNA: TGTGCCAGCAAACCCGATGGGGCCCTTAACTATGGCTACACCTTC.

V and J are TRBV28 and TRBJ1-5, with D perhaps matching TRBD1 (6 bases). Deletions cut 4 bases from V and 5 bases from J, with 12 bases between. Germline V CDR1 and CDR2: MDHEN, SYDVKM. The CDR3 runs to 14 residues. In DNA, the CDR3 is TGTGCCAGCAGTTATCCCGAGGGGGATCAGCCCCAGCATTTT. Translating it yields CASSYPEGDQPQHF.

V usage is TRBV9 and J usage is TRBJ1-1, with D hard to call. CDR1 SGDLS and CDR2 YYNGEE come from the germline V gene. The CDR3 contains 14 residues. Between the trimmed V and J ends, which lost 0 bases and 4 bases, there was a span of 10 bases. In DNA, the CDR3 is TGTGCCAGCAGCGTAGCTGGCAGAAGCACTGAAGCTTTCTTT. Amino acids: CASSVAGRSTEAFF.